The 10 T cell receptor beta chains below come from one sample, sequenced in a study of blood T cell repertoires in COVID-19. Clones were sequenced by immunoSEQ multiplex PCR, and TCRdb holds only the in-frame ones, with some missing. The sample carries about 120,000 clones, 85% to 90% recorded once. What was sequenced was peripheral blood. These receptor sequences come from an older woman with acute or convalescent COVID-19.

The J gene is TRBJ1-5, the V gene TRBV28; the D gene is possibly TRBD1 (6 bases). Trimming removed 6 bases from V and 7 bases from J, with 13 bases in between. Germline V gives CDR1 MDHEN, CDR2 SYDVKM. This CDR3 is built from 13 residues. The CDR3 DNA reads TGTGCCAGCAGATTGTGGGGGCGGCAGCCCCAGCATTTT. Residues: CASRLWGRQPQHF.

J is TRBJ1-4 and V is TRBV25-1; D call uncertain. The germline V gene has CDR1 MGHDK and CDR2 SYGVNS. V lost 4 bases and J 7 bases, leaving 10 bases between the germline ends. This CDR3 contains 13 residues. The CDR3 reads CASSGQRIEKLFF. The CDR3 region has the DNA TGTGCCAGCAGTGGGCAGCGGATTGAAAAACTGTTTTTT. Together with reference TRBV25-1 and TRBJ1-4, the CDR3 gives the full variable domain: EADIYQTPRYLVIGTGKKITLECSQTMGHDKMYWYQQDPGMELHLIHYSYGVNSTEKGDLSSESTVSRIRTEHFPLTLESARPSHTSQYLCASSGQRIEKLFFGSGTQLSVL.

This chain joins TRBV28 and TRBJ1-2; 9 nucleotides agree with TRBD1. This CDR3 is 12 amino acids long. Trimming cost V 10 bases and J 8 bases; bases outside gene matches: 8. Germline CDR1 MDHEN, CDR2 SYDVKM. This CDR3 is CATHGTGQGYTF. CDR3 DNA sequence: TGTGCCACCCACGGGACAGGGCAGGGCTACACCTTC.

This clone was seen more than once but under ten times. The chain is built from TRBV7-8 and TRBJ2-5; 9 nucleotides agree with TRBD2. This CDR3 spans 17 amino acids. Germline lookup yields CDR1 SGHVS and CDR2 FQNEAQ. J lost 5 bases, V lost 2 bases, and 12 bases had no gene match. This CDR3 is CASSLQAVAGVGETQYF. CDR3 nucleotide sequence: TGTGCCAGCAGCTTACAAGCGGTAGCGGGGGTCGGGGAGACCCAGTACTTC.

Here the CDR3 reads CASKPANYGYTF. Written as DNA, the CDR3 is TGTGCCAGCAAACCGGCTAACTATGGCTACACCTTC. The chain employs TRBV6-5 and TRBJ1-2, with D unclear. V was trimmed by 7 bases and J by 0 bases, leaving 6 bases between them. The CDR3 covers 12 residues. Germline V gives CDR1 MNHEY, CDR2 SVGAGI.

This clone was seen a single time. The rearrangement uses TRBV19 and TRBJ1-3; no firm D call. The CDR3 consists of 10 residues. Germline V CDR1 and CDR2: LNHDA, SQIVND (reference sequence). V lost 10 bases, J lost 8 bases, and 9 bases lay in between. The CDR3 loop reads CATGRDTIYF. The DNA for the CDR3 is TGTGCCACCGGCCGGGACACCATATATTTT.

The chain employs TRBV7-3 and TRBJ2-5; 9 bases agree with TRBD1. Germline V gene sequence: CDR1 SGHTA, CDR2 FQGTGA. V dropped 4 bases and J dropped 4; count of bases not matched to a gene: 7. The CDR3 loop spans 15 amino acids. CDR3 loop: CASSSLGQGSETQYF. CDR3 DNA: TGTGCCAGCAGCTCCCTGGGACAGGGATCAGAGACCCAGTACTTC.

The genes are TRBV28 and TRBJ2-5; D call uncertain. Germline assignment: CDR1 MDHEN and CDR2 SYDVKM. V lost 6 bases and J 5 bases, leaving 10 bases between the germline ends. The CDR3 has 12 residues. CDR3 protein: CASRGSRETQYF. The CDR3, as DNA: TGTGCCAGCAGGGGCAGTAGGGAGACCCAGTACTTC.

The chain combines TRBV5-1 with TRBJ2-1; 9 bases match TRBD2. The CDR3 runs to 16 residues. Germline V gives CDR1 SGHRS, CDR2 YFSETQ. J was trimmed by 5 bases and V by 3 bases; bases with no gene match: 9. CDR3 amino acids: CASSSRLAGVNNEQFF. The CDR3 DNA follows: TGCGCCAGCAGCTCTCGCTTAGCGGGGGTTAACAATGAGCAGTTCTTC.

V is TRBV7-8 and J is TRBJ2-1, with TRBD2 identical over 8 bases. V dropped 6 bases and J dropped 9; count of bases not matched to a gene: 13. Germline V gene lookup returns CDR1 SGHVS and CDR2 FQNEAQ. The CDR3 totals 15 residues. The CDR3, as DNA: TGTGCCAGCAGGACCCGCTTTACTAGCGGCGGTGAGCAGTTCTTC. Residues: CASRTRFTSGGEQFF.